Reported below is one TCR beta chain. Its antigen is undetermined. A sample-barcoded 5' primer and a J-beta primer mix were used in a second PCR of about 6 to 11 cycles. TCRdb called the 5' RACE reads again in MiXCR, with one record for every CDR3 protein. The sample shows 800,000 to 1,300,000 distinct CDR3 sequences, under 30% of them seen only once. This record comes from a study of blood T cells in healthy people across ages. Study-wide points: Both naive CD4+ cell counts and diversity were greater in long-lived donors than in aged donors. What prevented conclusive comparison of naive and antigen-experienced cells was that PBMCs were unsorted.

CDR1 is MGHRA and CDR2 is YSYEKL in the germline V gene. The CDR3 consists of 15 residues. In addition, the sample was reused for a study of T cells of mothers and their children. This second study notes: Slightly, though not significantly, more overlap was seen in related than in unrelated mother-child pairs.

The receptor was derived from a girl aged 2 to 9 in good health. The chain couples TRBV4-1 to TRBJ2-5; the D gene is possibly TRBD1 (6 bases). The end of the DNA fits TRBJ2-1 better, so the J call may be wrong. Sequences were obtained from blood. In DNA form, the CDR3 reads TGCGCCAGCAGCCAAGGGAGAGGGGGTAGAAATGAGCAGTTCTTC. Its translation: CASSQGRGGRNEQFF.